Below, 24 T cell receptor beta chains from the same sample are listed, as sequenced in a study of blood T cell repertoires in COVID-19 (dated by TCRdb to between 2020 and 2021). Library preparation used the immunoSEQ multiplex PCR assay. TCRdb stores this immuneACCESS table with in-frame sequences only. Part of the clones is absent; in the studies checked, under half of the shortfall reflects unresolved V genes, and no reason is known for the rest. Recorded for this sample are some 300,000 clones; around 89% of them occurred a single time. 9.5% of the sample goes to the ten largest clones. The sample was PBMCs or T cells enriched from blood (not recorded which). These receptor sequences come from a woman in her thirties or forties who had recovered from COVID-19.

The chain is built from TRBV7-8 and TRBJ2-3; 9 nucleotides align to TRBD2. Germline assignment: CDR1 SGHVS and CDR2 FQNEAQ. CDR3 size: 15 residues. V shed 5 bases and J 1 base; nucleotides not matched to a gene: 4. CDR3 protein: CASSLRTSGTDTQYF. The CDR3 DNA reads TGTGCCAGCAGCCTCCGGACTAGCGGCACAGATACGCAGTATTTT.

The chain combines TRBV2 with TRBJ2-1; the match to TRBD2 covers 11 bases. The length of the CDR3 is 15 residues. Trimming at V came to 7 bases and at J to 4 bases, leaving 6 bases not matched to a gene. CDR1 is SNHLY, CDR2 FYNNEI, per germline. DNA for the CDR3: TGTGCCAGCACAAAGGGACTAGCGGAGTACAATGAGCAGTTCTTC. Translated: CASTKGLAEYNEQFF.

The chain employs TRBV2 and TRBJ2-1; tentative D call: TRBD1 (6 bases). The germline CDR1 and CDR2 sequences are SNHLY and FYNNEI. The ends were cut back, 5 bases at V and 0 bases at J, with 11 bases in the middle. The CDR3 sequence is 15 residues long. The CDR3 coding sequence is TGTGCCAGCAGTTGGACAGATAGCTCCTACAATGAGCAGTTCTTC. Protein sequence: CASSWTDSSYNEQFF. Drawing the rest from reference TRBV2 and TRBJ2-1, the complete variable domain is EPEVTQTPSHQVTQMGQEVILRCVPISNHLYFYWYRQILGQKVEFLVSFYNNEISEKSEIFDDQFSVERPDGSNFTLKIRSTKLEDSAMYFCASSWTDSSYNEQFFGPGTRLTVL.

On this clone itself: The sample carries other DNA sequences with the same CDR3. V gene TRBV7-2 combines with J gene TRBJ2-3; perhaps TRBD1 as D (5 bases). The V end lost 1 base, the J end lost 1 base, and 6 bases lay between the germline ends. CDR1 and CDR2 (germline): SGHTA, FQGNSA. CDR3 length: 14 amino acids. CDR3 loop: CASSLGRGTDTQYF. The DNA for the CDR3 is TGTGCCAGCAGCTTAGGCAGGGGCACAGATACGCAGTATTTT.

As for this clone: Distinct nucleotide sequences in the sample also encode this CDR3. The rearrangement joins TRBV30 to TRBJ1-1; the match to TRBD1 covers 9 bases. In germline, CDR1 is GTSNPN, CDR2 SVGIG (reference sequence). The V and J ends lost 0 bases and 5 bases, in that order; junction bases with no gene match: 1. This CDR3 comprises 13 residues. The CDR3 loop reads CAWSVDRGTEAFF. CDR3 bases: TGTGCCTGGAGTGTAGACAGGGGGACTGAAGCTTTCTTT.

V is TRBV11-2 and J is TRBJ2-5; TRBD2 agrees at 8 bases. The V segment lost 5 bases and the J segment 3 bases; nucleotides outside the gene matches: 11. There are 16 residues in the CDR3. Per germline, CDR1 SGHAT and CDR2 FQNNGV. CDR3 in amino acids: CASSPLNAGGEETQYF. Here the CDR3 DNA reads TGTGCCAGCAGCCCACTCAATGCGGGGGGAGAAGAGACCCAGTACTTC.

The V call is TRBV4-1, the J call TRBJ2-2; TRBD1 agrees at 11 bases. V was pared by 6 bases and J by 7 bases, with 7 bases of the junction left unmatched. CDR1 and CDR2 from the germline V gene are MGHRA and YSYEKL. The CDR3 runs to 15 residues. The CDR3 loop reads CASSSGQGAVGELFF. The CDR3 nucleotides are TGCGCCAGCAGTTCCGGACAGGGGGCAGTCGGGGAGCTGTTTTTT.

The CDR3 DNA sequence: TGTGCCAGCAGTTACGTGGGACTAGCGGGAAAGGGCTCCTACGAGCAGTACTTC. Translating gives CASSYVGLAGKGSYEQYF. The chain recombines TRBV6-2 or TRBV6-3 with TRBJ2-7; 13 positions match TRBD2. With 2 bases clipped from V and 0 bases from J, the junction kept 7 bases outside the gene matches. The CDR3 has 18 residues. CDR1 is MNHEY and CDR2 is SVGEGT in the germline V gene.

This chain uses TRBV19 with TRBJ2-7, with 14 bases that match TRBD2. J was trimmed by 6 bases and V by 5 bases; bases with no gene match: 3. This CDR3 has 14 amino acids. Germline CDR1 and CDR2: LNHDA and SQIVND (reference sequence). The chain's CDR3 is CASSPGLAGAEQYF. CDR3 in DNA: TGTGCCAGTAGTCCGGGACTAGCGGGAGCCGAGCAGTACTTC.

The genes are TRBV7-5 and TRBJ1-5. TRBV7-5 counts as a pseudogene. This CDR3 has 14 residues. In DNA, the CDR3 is TGTGCCAGAAGCCCGGGAAGGGTCCATCAGCCCCAGCATTTT. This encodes CARSPGRVHQPQHF.

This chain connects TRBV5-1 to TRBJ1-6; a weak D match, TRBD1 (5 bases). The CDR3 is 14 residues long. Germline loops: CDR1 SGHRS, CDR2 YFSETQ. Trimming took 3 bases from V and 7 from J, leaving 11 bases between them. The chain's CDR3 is CASSSGLGNSPLHF. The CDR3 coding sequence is TGCGCCAGCAGCTCGGGACTTGGCAATTCACCCCTCCACTTT.

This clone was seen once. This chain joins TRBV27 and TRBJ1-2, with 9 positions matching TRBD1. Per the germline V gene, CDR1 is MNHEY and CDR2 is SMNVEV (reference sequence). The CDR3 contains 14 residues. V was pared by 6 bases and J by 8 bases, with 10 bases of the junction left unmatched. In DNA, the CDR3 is TGTGCCAGCAGAACAACCACAGGGGGCGCAGGCTACACCTTC. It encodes CASRTTTGGAGYTF.

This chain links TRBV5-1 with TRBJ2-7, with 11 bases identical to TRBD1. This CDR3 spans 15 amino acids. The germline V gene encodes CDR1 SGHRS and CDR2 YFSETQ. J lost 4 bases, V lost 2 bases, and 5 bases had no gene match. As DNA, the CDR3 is TGCGCCAGCAGCTTAAGGACAGGGGGCAGTTACGAGCAGTACTTC. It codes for CASSLRTGGSYEQYF.

The CDR3 spells CASSPGLAGHNEQFF. In DNA form, the CDR3 reads TGTGCCAGTAGCCCGGGACTAGCGGGCCACAATGAGCAGTTCTTC. The V gene is TRBV19, the J gene TRBJ2-1; 12 positions match TRBD2. CDR3 length: 15 amino acids. The V segment lost 6 bases and the J segment 5 bases; nucleotides outside the gene matches: 5. CDR1 is LNHDA and CDR2 is SQIVND in the germline V gene (reference sequence).

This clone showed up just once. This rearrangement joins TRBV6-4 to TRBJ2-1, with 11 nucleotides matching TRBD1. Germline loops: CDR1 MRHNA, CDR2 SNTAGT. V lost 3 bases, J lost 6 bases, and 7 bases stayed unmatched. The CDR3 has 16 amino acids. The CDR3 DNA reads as TGTGCCAGCAGTGAGAAACTGGGGACAGGGGGCAATGAGCAGTTCTTC. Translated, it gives CASSEKLGTGGNEQFF.

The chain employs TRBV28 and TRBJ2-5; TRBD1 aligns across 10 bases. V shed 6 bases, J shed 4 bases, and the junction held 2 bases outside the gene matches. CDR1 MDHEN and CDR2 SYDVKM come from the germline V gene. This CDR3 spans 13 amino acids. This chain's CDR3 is CASRTGGVETQYF. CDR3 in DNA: TGTGCCAGCAGGACAGGGGGCGTAGAGACCCAGTACTTC.

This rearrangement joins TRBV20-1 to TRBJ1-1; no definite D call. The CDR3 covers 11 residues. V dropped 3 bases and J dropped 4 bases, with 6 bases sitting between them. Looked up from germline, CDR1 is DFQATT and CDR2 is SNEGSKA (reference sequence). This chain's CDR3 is CSASFGTEAFF. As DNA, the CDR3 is TGCAGTGCTAGTTTCGGCACTGAAGCTTTCTTT.

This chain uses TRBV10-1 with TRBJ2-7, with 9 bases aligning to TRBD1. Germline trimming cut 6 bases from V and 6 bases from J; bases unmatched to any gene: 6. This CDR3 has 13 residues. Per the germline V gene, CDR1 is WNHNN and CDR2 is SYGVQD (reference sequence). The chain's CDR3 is CASSPGTGTEQYF. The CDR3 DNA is TGCGCCAGCAGCCCCGGGACAGGGACCGAGCAGTACTTC.

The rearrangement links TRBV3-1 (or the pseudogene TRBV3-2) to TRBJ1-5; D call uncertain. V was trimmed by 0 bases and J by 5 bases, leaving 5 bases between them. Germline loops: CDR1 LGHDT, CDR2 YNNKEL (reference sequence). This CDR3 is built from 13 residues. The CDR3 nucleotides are TGTGCCAGCAGCCAAGAGGGAGATCAGCCCCAGCATTTT. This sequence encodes CASSQEGDQPQHF.

The CDR3 region is CASSVAVSEYTGELFF. CDR3 coding DNA: TGTGCCAGCAGCGTAGCGGTTAGCGAGTACACCGGGGAGCTGTTTTTT. The chain recombines TRBV9 with TRBJ2-2; D may be TRBD2 (5 bases). Germline-derived CDR1 and CDR2 are SGDLS and YYNGEE. The CDR3 runs 16 residues. Trimming stripped 0 bases from V and 3 bases from J, with 12 bases between.

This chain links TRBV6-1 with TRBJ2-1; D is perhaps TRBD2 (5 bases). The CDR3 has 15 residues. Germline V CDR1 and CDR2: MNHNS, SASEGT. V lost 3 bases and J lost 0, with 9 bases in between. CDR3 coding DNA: TGTGCCAGCAGTGAGGAGGAATACTCCTACAATGAGCAGTTCTTC. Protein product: CASSEEEYSYNEQFF.

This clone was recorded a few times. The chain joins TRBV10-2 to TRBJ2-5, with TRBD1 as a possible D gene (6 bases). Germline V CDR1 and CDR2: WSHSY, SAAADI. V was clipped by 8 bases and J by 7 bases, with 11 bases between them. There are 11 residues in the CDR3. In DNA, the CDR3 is TGCGCCAGCCTGGGGGCTGGGACCCAGTACTTC. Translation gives CASLGAGTQYF.

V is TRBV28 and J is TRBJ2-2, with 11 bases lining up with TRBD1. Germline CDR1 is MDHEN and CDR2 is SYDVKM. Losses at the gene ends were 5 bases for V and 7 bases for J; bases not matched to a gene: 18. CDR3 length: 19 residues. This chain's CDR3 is CASSPSPLDRGLSGGELFF. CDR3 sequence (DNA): TGTGCCAGCAGTCCCTCTCCCCTGGACAGGGGGCTGTCCGGCGGGGAGCTGTTTTTT.

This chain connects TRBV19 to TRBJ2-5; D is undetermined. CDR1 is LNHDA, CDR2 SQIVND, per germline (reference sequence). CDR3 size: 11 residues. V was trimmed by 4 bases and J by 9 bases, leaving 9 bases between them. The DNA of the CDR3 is TGTGCCAGTAGTAGTCCCTTCTCCCAGTACTTC. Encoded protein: CASSSPFSQYF.